Shown below are 26 T cell receptor beta chains from a single sample sequenced in a study of beta chain features in type 1 diabetes. Sequencing targeted expressed TCRB transcripts, as all isolated RNA had been reverse transcribed. Assay used: immunoSEQ multiplex PCR; TCRdb lists only in-frame clones, some missing. This sample has 130,000 or so clones, with approximately 9% found just once. The study, taken as a whole, reports: Type 1 diabetes patients had TCRB CDR3s that were shorter (moderately but significantly so) in all four CD4+ subsets.

For these TCRs, the target antigens are not known. Sequencing used central memory CD4+ T cells from blood. All receptors derive from a man aged 25 to 40 with type 1 diabetes.

In its sample, this clone was seen a few times. This chain joins TRBV15 and TRBJ2-5, with D perhaps matching TRBD2 (6 bases). CDR1 is LNHNV and CDR2 is YYDKDF in the germline V gene (reference sequence). This CDR3 comprises 15 residues. The germline V and J ends were trimmed by 3 bases and 1 base, with 12 bases remaining between them. CDR3 region: CATSSARGAQETQYF. The CDR3, as DNA: TGTGCCACCAGCAGTGCCCGCGGGGCCCAAGAGACCCAGTACTTC.

This clone was seen only a few times. This chain joins TRBV2 and TRBJ2-7; 9 nucleotides match TRBD1. The germline CDR1 and CDR2 sequences are SNHLY and FYNNEI. The CDR3 runs to 14 residues. The V gene end was trimmed by 7 bases and the J gene end by 2 bases; junction bases not matched to a gene: 6. This chain's CDR3 is CASNARTGAYEQYF. As DNA, the CDR3 is TGTGCCAGCAACGCCAGGACAGGGGCCTACGAGCAGTACTTC. Full variable domain (missing parts from reference TRBV2 and TRBJ2-7): EPEVTQTPSHQVTQMGQEVILRCVPISNHLYFYWYRQILGQKVEFLVSFYNNEISEKSEIFDDQFSVERPDGSNFTLKIRSTKLEDSAMYFCASNARTGAYEQYFGPGTRLTVT.

This clone came up many times. The V gene is TRBV11-2, the J gene TRBJ1-2, with D unclear. The CDR3 extends over 12 amino acids. Trimming took off 1 base at V and 6 bases at J, with 6 bases between the two ends. Germline V lookup: CDR1 SGHAT, CDR2 FQNNGV. CDR3 DNA: TGTGCCAGCAGCTTAGGCGATAATGGCTACACCTTC. As protein: CASSLGDNGYTF.

This rearrangement joins TRBV7-9 to TRBJ2-3; D is undetermined. The CDR3 is 12 amino acids. The V and J ends lost 1 base and 11 bases respectively, with 10 bases between them. CDR1 SEHNR and CDR2 FQNEAQ come from the germline V gene (reference sequence). The CDR3 here is CASSLESGLQYF. CDR3 DNA: TGTGCCAGCAGCTTAGAATCCGGGTTGCAGTATTTT. The full variable domain, with the rest looked up from reference TRBV7-9 and TRBJ2-3, is DTGVSQNPRHKITKRGQNVTFRCDPISEHNRLYWYRQTLGQGPEFLTYFQNEAQLEKSRLLSDRFSAERPKGSFSTLEIQRTEQGDSAMYLCASSLESGLQYFGPGTRLTVL.

The table lists this clone with a few counts. The chain couples TRBV13 to TRBJ1-1; D uncertain. Looked up from germline, CDR1 is PRHDT and CDR2 is FYEKMQ (reference sequence). V lost 5 bases, J lost 4 bases, and 8 bases lay in between. This CDR3 is 12 amino acids long. The DNA of the CDR3 is TGTGCCAGCAGCAGACTTGGCACTGAAGCTTTCTTT. As protein: CASSRLGTEAFF. Full variable domain (remainder filled in from reference TRBV13 and TRBJ1-1): AAGVIQSPRHLIKEKRETATLKCYPIPRHDTVYWYQQGPGQDPQFLISFYEKMQSDKGSIPDRFSAQQFSDYHSELNMSSLELGDSALYFCASSRLGTEAFFGQGTRLTVV.

This clone was counted only a few times. This chain joins TRBV18 and TRBJ2-7; D not certain. This CDR3 comprises 12 residues. V lost 6 bases and J lost 5, with 11 bases in between. The germline gives CDR1 KGHSH, CDR2 LQKENI. The CDR3 bases are TGTGCCAGCTCCCCCTCCTCGGACGAGCAGTACTTC. Its protein is CASSPSSDEQYF. Combining the CDR3 with reference TRBV18 and TRBJ2-7 gives the whole variable domain NAGVMQNPRHLVRRRGQEARLRCSPMKGHSHVYWYRQLPEEGLKFMVYLQKENIIDESGMPKERFSAEFPKEGPSILRIQQVVRGDSAAYFCASSPSSDEQYFGPGTRLTVT.

A few counts support this clone. CDR3 loop: CAINRQGNTEAFF. CDR3 DNA sequence: TGTGCCATCAACAGACAGGGGAACACTGAAGCTTTCTTT. J is TRBJ1-1 and V is TRBV10-3, with 7 positions matching TRBD1. This CDR3 is 13 amino acids long. CDR1 ENHRY and CDR2 SYGVKD come from the germline V gene. J lost 1 base, V lost 7 bases, and 3 bases had no gene match.

The V and J genes are TRBV7-9 and TRBJ2-7; D gene unclear. The CDR3 is made up of 13 amino acids. Germline loops: CDR1 SEHNR, CDR2 FQNEAQ (reference sequence). Trimming stripped 5 bases from V and 3 bases from J, with 11 bases between. The DNA of the CDR3 is TGTGCCAGCAGCGTCGACAACCACTACGAGCAGTACTTC. Translating gives CASSVDNHYEQYF.

There are many counts of this clone. V usage is TRBV7-3 and J usage is TRBJ2-1, with 8 bases that match TRBD1. This CDR3 contains 17 residues. V shed 4 bases, J shed 7 bases, and the junction held 15 bases outside the gene matches. Per the germline V gene, CDR1 is SGHTA and CDR2 is FQGTGA. Here the CDR3 DNA reads TGTGCCAGCAGCTATCGGACAGGGCGGACTCGTCTTAATGAGCAGTTCTTC. Encoded protein: CASSYRTGRTRLNEQFF.

This clone has more than one count but fewer than ten. The chain combines TRBV28 with TRBJ1-1, with 7 bases aligning to TRBD1. The CDR3 runs to 14 residues. The V gene end was trimmed by 4 bases and the J gene end by 0 bases; junction bases not matched to a gene: 2. CDR1 MDHEN and CDR2 SYDVKM come from the germline V gene. Here the CDR3 DNA reads TGTGCCAGCAGTTATACAGGGGTGAACACTGAAGCTTTCTTT. Residues: CASSYTGVNTEAFF.

This clone occurred a few times. The chain is built from TRBV30 and TRBJ1-4, with no clear D. Germline assignment: CDR1 GTSNPN and CDR2 SVGIG (reference sequence). This CDR3 is built from 12 residues. With 3 bases removed from V and 6 bases from J, the gap between germline ends came to 8 bases. CDR3 nucleotide sequence: TGTGCCTGGAGCACAGTCGATGAAAAACTGTTTTTT. Translation gives CAWSTVDEKLFF.

This clone was seen a few times. The rearrangement links TRBV14 to TRBJ1-2; 8 bases map to TRBD1. The V and J ends lost 6 bases and 7 bases, in that order; junction bases with no gene match: 7. CDR3 size: 13 residues. Germline V lookup: CDR1 SGHDN, CDR2 FVKESK. The CDR3 sequence: CASRPGQGFGYTF. The CDR3 nucleotides are TGTGCCAGCAGACCTGGACAGGGCTTTGGCTACACCTTC.

The sample holds a few counts of this clone. The V gene is TRBV2, the J gene TRBJ2-1, with 14 bases lining up with TRBD2. With V trimmed by 6 bases and J by 6 bases, 7 bases remained unmatched. Germline V gene lookup returns CDR1 SNHLY and CDR2 FYNNEI. The CDR3 covers 16 residues. CDR3 residues: CASRFKTSGGANEQFF. The CDR3 nucleotides read TGTGCCAGCAGATTCAAGACTAGCGGGGGGGCCAATGAGCAGTTCTTC.

This clone came up a few times. The chain recombines TRBV2 with TRBJ2-5; 10 nucleotides line up with TRBD2. The V gene's germline CDR1 is SNHLY and CDR2 FYNNEI. J lost 5 bases, V lost 6 bases, and 9 bases had no gene match. This CDR3 is built from 15 residues. As DNA, the CDR3 is TGTGCCAGCAGGGAACAGGGGACTAGCGTGGAGACCCAGTACTTC. It specifies CASREQGTSVETQYF.

The CDR3 DNA reads as TGTGCCAGCAGTTCTGCCGGGACAGAGGCCGCTTATGGCTACACCTTC. It specifies CASSSAGTEAAYGYTF. The rearrangement uses TRBV6-5 and TRBJ1-2; 7 bases are shared with TRBD1. Looked up from germline, CDR1 is MNHEY and CDR2 is SVGAGI. This CDR3 is built from 16 residues. V lost 4 bases, J lost 5 bases, and 13 bases stayed unmatched.

This clone was seen a handful of times. The J gene is TRBJ1-1, the V gene TRBV2, with 7 bases lining up with TRBD1. The CDR3 contains 13 residues. Trimming removed 4 bases from V and 3 bases from J; junction bases left unmatched: 2. Germline V gives CDR1 SNHLY, CDR2 FYNNEI. The CDR3 coding sequence is TGTGCCAGCAGTGCTGACAGGGACACTGAAGCTTTCTTT. Its translation: CASSADRDTEAFF.

The chain is built from TRBV6-6 and TRBJ2-1; a possible D gene is TRBD1 (5 bases). This CDR3 spans 14 amino acids. Germline CDR1 reads MNHNY; CDR2 reads SVGAGI (reference sequence). Trimming shortened V by 4 bases and J by 4 bases, and 11 bases separated the two germline ends. This CDR3 reads CASSSRTNYNEQFF. CDR3 DNA: TGTGCCAGCAGTTCACGGACAAATTACAATGAGCAGTTCTTC.

This chain connects TRBV11-2 to TRBJ1-4; no firm D call. Germline V gene lookup returns CDR1 SGHAT and CDR2 FQNNGV. The CDR3 is 14 amino acids. The V end lost 7 bases, the J end lost 6 bases, and 15 bases lay between the germline ends. In DNA form, the CDR3 reads TGTGCCAGCAAACGGCGGGTCTTGGATGAAAAACTGTTTTTT. Translating it yields CASKRRVLDEKLFF.

The rearrangement links TRBV4-2 to TRBJ2-1, with TRBD2 matching 12 bases. Germline V gene lookup returns CDR1 LGHNA and CDR2 YNFKEQ. Losses at the gene ends were 1 base for V and 7 bases for J; bases not matched to a gene: 2. The CDR3 is 15 amino acids. The CDR3 DNA sequence: TGTGCCAGCAGCCAAGGGACTAGCGGGAATAATGAGCAGTTCTTC. Translating it yields CASSQGTSGNNEQFF.

V and J are TRBV5-6 and TRBJ2-5; 7 bases fit TRBD2. The V segment lost 4 bases and the J segment 0 bases; nucleotides outside the gene matches: 3. The CDR3 sequence is 14 residues long. CDR1 is SGHDT and CDR2 is YYEEEE in the germline V gene. CDR3 region: CASSHAGDQETQYF. CDR3 sequence (DNA): TGTGCCAGCAGCCACGCGGGGGACCAAGAGACCCAGTACTTC.

Only a few counts were recorded for this clone. This chain connects TRBV5-1 to TRBJ2-1; D is unclear. This CDR3 region has 11 residues. Germline values: CDR1 SGHRS, CDR2 YFSETQ. Trimming cost V 6 bases and J 7 bases, with 8 bases left between them. CDR3 region: CASTRSNEQFF. CDR3 bases: TGCGCCAGCACCCGGAGTAATGAGCAGTTCTTC.

The chain links TRBV5-4 to TRBJ1-3, with TRBD1 identical over 10 bases. The CDR3 sequence is 14 residues long. Per the germline V gene, CDR1 is SGHNT and CDR2 is YYREEE (reference sequence). With 4 bases clipped from V and 7 bases from J, the junction kept 5 bases outside the gene matches. CDR3 region: CASSQLDRGNTIYF. The CDR3 DNA sequence: TGTGCCAGCAGCCAATTGGACAGGGGGAACACCATATATTTT.

This clone was detected only a few times. The chain is built from TRBV7-8 and TRBJ2-2, with a possible D match to TRBD2 (6 bases). The CDR3 spans 13 residues. Germline V CDR1 and CDR2: SGHVS, FQNEAQ. The V end was cut by 5 bases, the J end by 4 bases, with 8 bases between. The CDR3 sequence: CASSQEGTGELFF. The CDR3 DNA is TGTGCCAGCAGCCAGGAGGGCACCGGGGAGCTGTTTTTT.

This clone was seen more than once but under ten times. The CDR3 sequence: CASSQQGGYTF. The CDR3 DNA reads TGTGCCAGCAGCCAACAGGGGGGCTACACCTTC. V and J are TRBV7-2 and TRBJ1-2, with 7 bases fitting TRBD1. Germline CDR1 and CDR2: SGHTA and FQGNSA. With V trimmed by 5 bases and J by 8 bases, 2 bases remained unmatched. CDR3 length: 11 amino acids.

This rearrangement joins TRBV21-1 to TRBJ1-5; the table's D call, TRBD1, was not checked against the DNA. TRBV21-1 is labeled a pseudogene. The CDR3 runs 15 residues. The CDR3 is CASTVTVYSNQPQHF. CDR3 coding DNA: TGTGCCAGCACCGTGACAGTTTATAGCAATCAGCCCCAGCATTTT.

This clone was seen just once. V gene TRBV2 combines with J gene TRBJ2-5, with 9 bases matching TRBD2. The germline V gene has CDR1 SNHLY and CDR2 FYNNEI. The CDR3 is 13 residues long. The trim removed 8 bases at V and 4 bases at J, leaving 5 bases unmatched. The CDR3 DNA is TGTGCCAGCTGGCGGGGGGGCGGAGAGACCCAGTACTTC. As protein: CASWRGGGETQYF.